The rows below give T cell receptor beta chains drawn from one sample of a study of blood T cells in healthy people across ages. From the 5' RACE reads, TCRdb called clonotypes with MiXCR, one entry per CDR3 protein. The sample has 650,000 to 700,000 distinct CDR3 sequences, around 52% seen once. The sample consisted of blood. The receptors shown here come from a woman over 75 in good health. Both conserved end residues are part of each CDR3. The order of the fields is J gene, V gene, clone size, D gene, CDR3 DNA, CDR3 protein. A D gene is named only where the DNA matches it firmly. The listing skips clone size in some rows; elsewhere it reads once, few, many or a size class.

TRBJ1-5,TRBV2,NA,TRBD1,TGTGCCAGCAGTGAAGTAGCGGGACAGACTGATCAGCCCCAGCATTTT,CASSEVAGQTDQPQHF
TRBJ1-2,TRBV3-1,NA,NA,TGTGCCAGCAGCCAAGGCGTAAGATTCGGCTACACCTTC,CASSQGVRFGYTF
TRBJ2-1,TRBV29-1,many,TRBD2,TGCAGCGTTGCTACCGGGACTAGATACAATGAGCAGTTCTTC,CSVATGTRYNEQFF
TRBJ2-7,TRBV12-3/TRBV12-4,once,TRBD2,TGTGCCAGCAAGTACGGACTAGCGGGGGGGTACGAGCAGTACTTC,CASKYGLAGGYEQYF
TRBJ1-1,TRBV18,NA,NA,TGTGCCAGCTCACCAGAAAGCAGGGCCCGAACTGGAGCTTTCTTT,CASSPESRARTGAFF
TRBJ2-3,TRBV10-3,many,TRBD1,TGTGCCATCCGAGGGACAGGGGGCCCAGATACGCAGTATTTT,CAIRGTGGPDTQYF
TRBJ2-7,TRBV5-1,NA,NA,TGCGCCAGCAGCTTCGACGGGACGCACGAGCAGTACTTC,CASSFDGTHEQYF
TRBJ2-1,TRBV5-1,many,NA,TGCGCCAGCAGCCGGAATGAACCGGGACTGAACTACAATGAGCAGTTCTTC,CASSRNEPGLNYNEQFF
TRBJ1-2,TRBV20-1,once,TRBD1,TGCAGTGCTCAAGTCTGGACAGGGAGGGGCTACACCTTC,CSAQVWTGRGYTF
TRBJ2-7,TRBV12-3/TRBV12-4,many,TRBD2,TGTGCCAGCAGTGCGGCTAGCGGGAGCTACGAGCAGTACTTC,CASSAASGSYEQYF
TRBJ1-1,TRBV11-2,NA,NA,TGTGCCAGCACCCTATTCGGACAGCTCAGGGAAGCTTTCTTT,CASTLFGQLREAFF
TRBJ2-7,TRBV29-1,NA,NA,TGCAGCGTTGAAAAATTCAAGGGCTACGAGCAGTACTTC,CSVEKFKGYEQYF
TRBJ2-5,TRBV29-1,NA,NA,TGCAGCGTTGAAGTGGGACGCCTCAAGCAGTACTTC,CSVEVGRLKQYF
TRBJ2-1,TRBV7-9,many,NA,TGTGCCAGCACCCTTACTGGGGGGTTTCAGAATGAGCAGTTCTTC,CASTLTGGFQNEQFF
TRBJ2-3,TRBV5-1,many,NA,TGTGCCAGCAGCTGGGCCGGCACAGATACGCAGTATTTT,CASSWAGTDTQYF
TRBJ1-1,TRBV29-1,NA,NA,TGCAGCGCCCCCCGGGGGGGATCGAACACTGAAGCTTTCTTT,CSAPRGGSNTEAFF
TRBJ2-7,TRBV5-1,many,TRBD1,TGCGCCAGCAGCCTAACCCCGGGACAGGGTCCTAATGACTACGAGCAGTACTTC,CASSLTPGQGPNDYEQYF
TRBJ2-7,TRBV7-3,few,NA,TGTGCCAGCAGCTTATGGGGGCATGAGCAGTACTTC,CASSLWGHEQYF
TRBJ2-7,TRBV11-2,NA,TRBD2,TGTGCCAGCAGCTCCTTTTTAGCGGGGTCCAACGAGCAGTACTTC,CASSSFLAGSNEQYF
TRBJ1-2,TRBV20-1,NA,NA,TGCAGTGCTAGAGTGTGGGGGTGTGGCTACACCTTC,CSARVWGCGYTF
TRBJ2-1,TRBV3-1,many,NA,TGTGCCAGCAGCCAAGGGTCCTCCTGGAATGAGCAGTTCTTC,CASSQGSSWNEQFF
TRBJ1-2,TRBV13,few,NA,TGTGCCAGCAGCTTAGGGTCAGCTAACTATGGCTACACCTTC,CASSLGSANYGYTF
TRBJ2-7,TRBV5-1,NA,NA,TGCGCCAGCAAAGCGGGTTACGAGCAGTACTTC,CASKAGYEQYF
TRBJ2-5,TRBV4-1,NA,NA,TGCGCCAGCAGCTGGAATGAAGGACAAGAGACCCAGTACTTC,CASSWNEGQETQYF
TRBJ2-7,TRBV20-1,NA,TRBD1,TGCAGTGCTAGAGATATCCGGACAGGGTCCTACGAGCAGTACTTC,CSARDIRTGSYEQYF
TRBJ1-4,TRBV25-1,many,NA,TGTGCCAGCAGTGGACACATTCCCATTGAAAAACTGTTTTTT,CASSGHIPIEKLFF
TRBJ2-1,TRBV6-5,NA,NA,TGTGCCAGCAGTCCCACCCGGGGCCAAGAGACCCAGTTCTTC,CASSPTRGQETQFF
TRBJ2-1,TRBV28,many,TRBD2,TGTGCCAGCAGATCCTCGCTCGGGACTAGCGGGAGGGCCTTTGAGCAGTTCTTC,CASRSSLGTSGRAFEQFF
TRBJ2-3,TRBV29-1,NA,TRBD2,TGCAGCGTTGCCCCCGGGACTAGCGGGAGGGCAGATACGCAGTATTTT,CSVAPGTSGRADTQYF
TRBJ2-3,TRBV7-9,many,TRBD2,TGTGCCAGCAGCTCTAGCGGGGTTACAGATACGCAGTATTTT,CASSSSGVTDTQYF
TRBJ1-5,TRBV12-3/TRBV12-4,many,NA,TGTGCCAGCAGTTTTGGCCCCGGTCAGCCCCAGCATTTT,CASSFGPGQPQHF
TRBJ1-1,TRBV12-3/TRBV12-4,few,TRBD1,TGTGCCAGCAGACTTGATTTGGGACAGGGGATAGTCGAAGCTTTCTTT,CASRLDLGQGIVEAFF
TRBJ1-2,TRBV20-1,few,NA,TGCAGTGCTAGAGATTTTCGACAGACCAACTATGGCTACACCTTC,CSARDFRQTNYGYTF
TRBJ2-1,TRBV5-1,NA,NA,TGCGCCAGCAGCCCCAGTCTTAGTACATACAATGAGCAGTTCTTC,CASSPSLSTYNEQFF
TRBJ1-3,TRBV19,NA,NA,TGTGCCAGTAGTGGGGGCCGGAGCTCTGGAAACACCATATATTTT,CASSGGRSSGNTIYF
TRBJ2-1,TRBV25-1,NA,TRBD1,TGTGCCAGCAGTAGCCGGGACAGGGCAGGTGAGCAGTTCTTC,CASSSRDRAGEQFF
TRBJ2-3,TRBV6-2/TRBV6-3,NA,NA,TGTGCCAGCAGTTACTCGAGTCGCGGCCTCACAGATACGCAGTATTTT,CASSYSSRGLTDTQYF
TRBJ2-3,TRBV12-3/TRBV12-4,many,NA,TGTGCCAGCAGTTTGATCCGAGATACGCAGTATTTT,CASSLIRDTQYF
TRBJ2-1,TRBV5-1,many,NA,TGCGCCAGCAGCTTGGTTGAGGGTGAGCAGTTCTTC,CASSLVEGEQFF
TRBJ1-4,TRBV20-1,NA,NA,TGCAGTGCTAAGGAAAGTCTGAATGAAAAACTGTTTTTT,CSAKESLNEKLFF
TRBJ1-2,TRBV25-1,NA,TRBD1,TGTGCCAGCAGTGAGACAGGGTTTTCTTATGGCTACACCTTC,CASSETGFSYGYTF
TRBJ1-2,TRBV4-1,NA,NA,TGCGCCAGCAGCCAACCAGGGGTTAACTATGGCTACACCTTC,CASSQPGVNYGYTF
TRBJ2-5,TRBV20-1,NA,NA,TGCAGTGCTAGTTCCCAGACGAAATTCCAAGAGACCCAGTACTTC,CSASSQTKFQETQYF
TRBJ2-1,TRBV5-1,many,TRBD2,TGCGCCAGCGGGGCGAGACTAGCGGGAGCAAATGAGCAGTTCTTC,CASGARLAGANEQFF
TRBJ2-2,TRBV29-1,NA,NA,TGCAGCGTCCATATGACAGACACCGGGGAGCTGTTTTTT,CSVHMTDTGELFF
TRBJ2-4,TRBV4-2,many,NA,TGTGCCAGCAGCCAAGACCAGGGAGGGGGCAAAAACATTCAGTACTTC,CASSQDQGGGKNIQYF
TRBJ2-2,TRBV11-3,once,NA,TGTGCCAGCAGCTTAGATGGGGGGACGGCGAACACCGGGGAGCTGTTTTTT,CASSLDGGTANTGELFF
TRBJ2-7,TRBV30,NA,NA,TGTGCCTGGGGTCATGGGCCGAAAGCCTACGAGCAGTACTTC,CAWGHGPKAYEQYF
TRBJ2-1,TRBV12-3/TRBV12-4,many,TRBD2,TGTGCCAGCAGTTTAGGGCGACTAGCGGGGTCCTACAATGAGCAGTTCTTC,CASSLGRLAGSYNEQFF
TRBJ2-3,TRBV24-1,many,NA,TGTGCCACCAGTCAGGAGGTCACAGATACGCAGTATTTT,CATSQEVTDTQYF
TRBJ2-5,TRBV7-9,few,NA,TGTGCCAGCAGCTTAGCCGGGGGTATGCAAGAGACCCAGTACTTC,CASSLAGGMQETQYF
TRBJ2-7,TRBV5-1,many,TRBD1,TGCGCCAGCAGCTTGAGGGCAGGGGGAAACTCCGAGCAGTACTTC,CASSLRAGGNSEQYF
TRBJ2-5,TRBV9,few,NA,TGTGCCAGCAGCGTAAAGGAGGATGAGCAGTACTTC,CASSVKEDEQYF
TRBJ1-1,TRBV2,many,TRBD1,TGTGCCAGCAGCGGACAGGGGAACACTGAAGCTTTCTTT,CASSGQGNTEAFF
TRBJ2-1,TRBV11-1,many,TRBD2,TGTGCCAGCAGCTCCCCATTCAGCCTGGCCTCTGGGACTAGCGGGAGGGGGTACAATGAGCAGTTCTTC,CASSSPFSLASGTSGRGYNEQFF
TRBJ2-3,TRBV5-1,few,TRBD2,TGCGCCAGCAGCGATATACTAGCGGCTAGCACAGATACGCAGTATTTT,CASSDILAASTDTQYF
TRBJ1-5,TRBV20-1,NA,NA,TGCAGTGCCGGGCCCCAGCATTTT,CSAGPQHF
TRBJ1-3,TRBV12-3/TRBV12-4,NA,NA,TGTGCCAGCAGGAGGGTCGGTGGTGGAAACACCATATATTTT,CASRRVGGGNTIYF